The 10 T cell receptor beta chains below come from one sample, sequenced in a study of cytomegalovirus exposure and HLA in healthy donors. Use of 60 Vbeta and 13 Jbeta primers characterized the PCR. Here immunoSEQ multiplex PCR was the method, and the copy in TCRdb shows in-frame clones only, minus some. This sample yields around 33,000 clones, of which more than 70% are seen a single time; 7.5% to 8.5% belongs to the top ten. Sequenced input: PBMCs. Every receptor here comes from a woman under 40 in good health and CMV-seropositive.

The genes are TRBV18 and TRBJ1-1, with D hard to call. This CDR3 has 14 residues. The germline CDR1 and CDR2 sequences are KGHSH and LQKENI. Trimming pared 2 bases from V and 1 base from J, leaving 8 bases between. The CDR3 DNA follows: TGTGCCAGCTCACCAGTCTCCCGGAACACTGAAGCTTTCTTT. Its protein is CASSPVSRNTEAFF.

CDR3: CASSMEGARTQYF. As DNA, the CDR3 is TGTGCCAGTAGTATGGAGGGGGCGAGGACCCAGTACTTC. J is TRBJ2-5 and V is TRBV19; perhaps TRBD1 as D (7 bases). V shed 3 bases and J shed 7 bases, with 12 bases lying between them. CDR3 length: 13 amino acids. Germline V CDR1 and CDR2: LNHDA, SQIVND (reference sequence).

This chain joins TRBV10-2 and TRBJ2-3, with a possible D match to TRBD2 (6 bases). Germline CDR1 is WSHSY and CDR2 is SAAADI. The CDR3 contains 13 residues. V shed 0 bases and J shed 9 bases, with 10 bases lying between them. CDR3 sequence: CASSESRGRTQYF. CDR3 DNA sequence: TGCGCCAGCAGTGAGTCCCGGGGGAGGACGCAGTATTTT.

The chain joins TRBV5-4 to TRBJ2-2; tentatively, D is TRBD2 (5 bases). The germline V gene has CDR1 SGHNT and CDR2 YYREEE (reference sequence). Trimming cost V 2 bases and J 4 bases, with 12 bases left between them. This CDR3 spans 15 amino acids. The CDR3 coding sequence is TGTGCCAGCAGCTTAGGCGGCGCGGGCACCGGGGAGCTGTTTTTT. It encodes CASSLGGAGTGELFF.

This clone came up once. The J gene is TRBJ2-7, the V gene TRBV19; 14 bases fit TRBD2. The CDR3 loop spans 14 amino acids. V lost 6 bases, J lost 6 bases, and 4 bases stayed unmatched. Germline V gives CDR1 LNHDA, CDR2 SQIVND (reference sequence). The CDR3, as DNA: TGTGCCAGTAGGACTAGCGGGGGGGCGGCCGAGCAGTACTTC. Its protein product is CASRTSGGAAEQYF.

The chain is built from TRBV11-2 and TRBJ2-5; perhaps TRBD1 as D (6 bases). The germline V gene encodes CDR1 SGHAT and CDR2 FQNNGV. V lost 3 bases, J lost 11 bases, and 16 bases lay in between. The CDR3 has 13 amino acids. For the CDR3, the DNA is TGTGCCAGCAGCTTCGGGACCGCAGGGGAGCAGTACTTC. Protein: CASSFGTAGEQYF.

The CDR3 protein is CASSQDPLASSYNSPLHF. The CDR3 nucleotides are TGTGCCAGCAGCCAAGACCCGTTAGCTAGCTCCTATAATTCACCCCTCCACTTT. V is TRBV14 and J is TRBJ1-6; D unclear. Germline assignment: CDR1 SGHDN and CDR2 FVKESK. The CDR3 contains 18 residues. V was cut by 0 bases and J by 0 bases, with 12 bases left in between.

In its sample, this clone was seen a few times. The CDR3 sequence: CASSIAGTLEGNIQYF. The CDR3 DNA reads TGTGCCAGTAGTATAGCCGGGACCCTGGAGGGAAACATTCAGTACTTC. The chain couples TRBV19 to TRBJ2-4; tentatively, D is TRBD2 (6 bases). The CDR3 totals 16 residues. Trimming shortened V by 1 base and J by 6 bases, and 16 bases separated the two germline ends. Germline assignment: CDR1 LNHDA and CDR2 SQIVND (reference sequence).

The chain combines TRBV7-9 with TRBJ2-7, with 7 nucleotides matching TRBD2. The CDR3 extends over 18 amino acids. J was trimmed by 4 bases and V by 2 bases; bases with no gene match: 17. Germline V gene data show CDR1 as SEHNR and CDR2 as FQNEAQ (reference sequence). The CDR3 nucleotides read TGTGCCAGCAGCTTAAGTCCGGGCGGTATAAGGCGGGGGTACGAGCAGTACTTC. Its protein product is CASSLSPGGIRRGYEQYF.

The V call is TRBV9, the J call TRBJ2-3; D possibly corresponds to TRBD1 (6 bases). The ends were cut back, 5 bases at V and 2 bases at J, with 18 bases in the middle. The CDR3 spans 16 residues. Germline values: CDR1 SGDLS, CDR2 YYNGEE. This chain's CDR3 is CASSARTGPFTDTQYF. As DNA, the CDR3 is TGTGCCAGCAGTGCTCGCACAGGGCCATTCACAGATACGCAGTATTTT.